A selection of T cell receptor beta chains follows, all from one sample in a study of blood T cell repertoires in COVID-19. TCRdb's table, derived via immunoSEQ multiplex PCR, lists solely in-frame clones and lacks some. The profile shows 150,000 or so clones, more than 85% of them singletons. What was sequenced was peripheral blood. These receptors were collected from a woman aged 70-85 years with acute or convalescent COVID-19. CDR3s include the opening cysteine and the closing phenylalanine or tryptophan. The order of the fields is D gene, clone size, V gene, CDR3 length, J gene, CDR3 DNA, CDR3 protein. A D gene is named only where the DNA matches it firmly. Expanded clones are given a class, and other clones once, few, many or no size at all.

>TRBD1|NA|TRBV5-1|16|TRBJ1-4
TGCGCCAGCAGCTTAGACAGGGTGTTTGCTAATGAAAAACTGTTTTTT
CASSLDRVFANEKLFF
>TRBD1|NA|TRBV2|15|TRBJ2-2
TGTGCCAGCATGCGGACAGGGCTAAACACCGGGGAGCTGTTTTTT
CASMRTGLNTGELFF
>TRBD1|NA|TRBV2|16|TRBJ1-4
TGTGCCAGCAGTCAAGGACCGGGACAGTTAAATGAAAAACTGTTTTTT
CASSQGPGQLNEKLFF
>NA|NA|TRBV2|13|TRBJ2-1
TGTGCCAGCAGTGTAAGAGGTTACAATGAGCAGTTCTTC
CASSVRGYNEQFF
>NA|NA|TRBV19|15|TRBJ2-5
TGTGCCAGTAGTATAGCACAGGGCCGGAAAGAGACCCAGTACTTC
CASSIAQGRKETQYF
>NA|NA|TRBV18|16|TRBJ1-5
TGTGCCAGCTCACCACCGGGACACGTTAGCAATCAGCCCCAGCATTTT
CASSPPGHVSNQPQHF
>NA|once|TRBV12-3/TRBV12-4|13|TRBJ1-5
TGTGCCAGCACCTTGAACGGGAATCAGCCCCAGCATTTT
CASTLNGNQPQHF
>NA|NA|TRBV4-2|13|TRBJ2-1
TGTGCCAGCAGCCAGACTAGTCGGAATGAGCAGTTCTTC
CASSQTSRNEQFF
>NA|NA|TRBV5-1|15|TRBJ2-5
TGCGCCAGCAGCCCGGCGGCGGGGTTACAAGAGACCCAGTACTTC
CASSPAAGLQETQYF
>TRBD1|NA|TRBV5-5|15|TRBJ1-4
TGTGCCAGCAGCACGACAGGGGTATGGGATAAAAAACTGTTTTTT
CASSTTGVWDKKLFF
>TRBD1|NA|TRBV4-2|15|TRBJ1-1
TGTGCCAGCAGCCAAAGGTTAACAGGGGTTGCTGAAGCTTTCTTT
CASSQRLTGVAEAFF
>TRBD1|NA|TRBV7-2|17|TRBJ1-1
TGTGCCAGCAGCTGGACAGGTATGAGGTTCGTGAACACTGAAGCTTTCTTT
CASSWTGMRFVNTEAFF
>TRBD1|few|TRBV5-1|14|TRBJ2-5
TGCGCCAGCAGCTCCGGGACAGGGCTGGAGACCCAGTACTTC
CASSSGTGLETQYF
>NA|NA|TRBV5-1|15|TRBJ2-1
TGCGCCAGCAGCTTGGGGGCAGGGGACCACAATGAGCAGTTCTTC
CASSLGAGDHNEQFF
>NA|NA|TRBV29-1|13|TRBJ1-2
TGCAGCGTTGAAGAGTTTAGGGGTGGAGGCTACACCTTC
CSVEEFRGGGYTF
>TRBD1|NA|TRBV5-1|18|TRBJ1-6
TGCGCCAGCAGCTTGGGTGGACAGGGTAGGGGTTATAATTCACCCCTCCACTTT
CASSLGGQGRGYNSPLHF
>TRBD2|NA|TRBV2|13|TRBJ2-5
TGTGCCAGCAGGACTAACGGGGGGGAGACCCAGTACTTC
CASRTNGGETQYF
>NA|few|TRBV7-5|18|TRBJ1-2
TGTGCCAGAAGCTTAGGGGTCGGGACAGGGGGACCTAACTATGGCTACACCTTC
CARSLGVGTGGPNYGYTF
>NA|NA|TRBV7-9|14|TRBJ1-5
TGTGCCAGCAGGGGGGACACTAGCAATCAGCCCCAGCATTTT
CASRGDTSNQPQHF
>TRBD1|NA|TRBV6-5|15|TRBJ1-5
TGTGCCAGCCGGGGGGGAGGGGGCATCAATCAGCCCCAGCATTTT
CASRGGGGINQPQHF
>TRBD1|NA|TRBV28|13|TRBJ1-2
TGTGCCAGCAGTCAGGGGGGTTATTATGGCTACACCTTC
CASSQGGYYGYTF
>NA|NA|TRBV5-5|16|TRBJ1-4
TGTGCCAGCAGCTTGCGGACGACTACAACTAATGAAAAACTGTTTTTT
CASSLRTTTTNEKLFF